This T cell receptor (beta chain) was retrieved from a study of cytomegalovirus exposure and HLA in healthy donors. Whole-study findings and limits: At a 0.05 false discovery rate, a later analysis found over 15,000 TCR beta sequences to be associated with HLA alleles.

13 Jbeta primers and 60 Vbeta primers were used for the PCR. Method: immunoSEQ multiplex PCR; TCRdb's copy keeps in-frame clones and lacks some. The data hold some 100,000 clones, with around three quarters observed a single time. The CDR3 spans 14 residues. V shed 3 bases and J shed 2 bases, with 7 bases lying between them. The germline gives CDR1 SGHNT, CDR2 YENEEA. Regarding this clone: Its target is not known.

This rearrangement joins TRBV11-3 to TRBJ2-2; a possible D gene is TRBD2 (5 bases). The sample consisted of PBMCs. The sequence was obtained from a human donor in good health. The CDR3 is CASSFRLNTGELFF. The CDR3 DNA reads TGTGCCAGCAGCTTCCGACTAAACACCGGGGAGCTGTTTTTT.